There are many counts of the clone carrying this T cell receptor beta chain. Its antigen is still unknown. The data belong to a study of read filtering for tumor transcriptome and immune sequencing. As for the study in general: R-ISS stage counts were roughly eight for I, 15 to 20 for II, roughly seven for III. Notes on the study in general: Dropping single-read clonotypes raised IR-seq and RNA-seq shared-clonotype correlation.

The library was built from around 400 ng RNA with molecular barcoded adaptors for alpha/delta and beta/gamma chains. TCRdb independently ran MiXCR on the reads; one entry per CDR3 protein. The sample yields 40,000 to 50,000 distinct CDR3 sequences, roughly 13% seen once. The CDR3 runs 12 residues. V dropped 6 bases and J dropped 4 bases, with 10 bases sitting between them. Germline assignment: CDR1 DFQATT and CDR2 SNEGSKA (reference sequence). This clonotype was obtained from a donor at least 40 years old with multiple myeloma. What was sequenced was a population of CD138-negative cells sorted from bone marrow. This rearrangement joins TRBV20-1 to TRBJ1-5, with TRBD1 as a possible D gene (6 bases). CDR3 sequence (DNA): TGCAGTGCGCTAAGGGGGAATCAGCCCCAGCATTTT. Translated: CSALRGNQPQHF.